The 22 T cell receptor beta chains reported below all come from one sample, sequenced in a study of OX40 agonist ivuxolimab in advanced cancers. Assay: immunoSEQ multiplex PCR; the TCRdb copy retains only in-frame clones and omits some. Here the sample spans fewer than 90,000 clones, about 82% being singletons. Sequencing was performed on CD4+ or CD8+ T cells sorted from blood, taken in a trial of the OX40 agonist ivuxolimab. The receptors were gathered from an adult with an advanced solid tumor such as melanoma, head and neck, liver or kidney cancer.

The CDR3 loop reads CASSVGGPNTEAFF. The CDR3 nucleotides are TGTGCCAGCAGCGTAGGGGGCCCGAACACTGAAGCTTTCTTT. The V call is TRBV9, the J call TRBJ1-1; possible D gene TRBD1, 5 bases. V gave up 0 bases and J gave up 1 base, with 7 bases separating them. The germline gives CDR1 SGDLS, CDR2 YYNGEE. The CDR3 extends over 14 amino acids. Using reference TRBV9 and TRBJ1-1 for the parts outside the CDR3, the full variable domain is DSGVTQTPKHLITATGQRVTLRCSPRSGDLSVYWYQQSLDQGLQFLIQYYNGEERAKGNILERFSAQQFPDLHSELNLSSLELGDSALYFCASSVGGPNTEAFFGQGTRLTVV.

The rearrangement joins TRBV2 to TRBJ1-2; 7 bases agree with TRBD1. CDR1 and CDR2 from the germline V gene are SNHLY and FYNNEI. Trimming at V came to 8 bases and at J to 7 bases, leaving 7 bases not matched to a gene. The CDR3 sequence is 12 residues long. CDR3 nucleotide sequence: TGTGCCAGCCGACAGACAGGGCTTGGCTACACCTTC. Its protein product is CASRQTGLGYTF.

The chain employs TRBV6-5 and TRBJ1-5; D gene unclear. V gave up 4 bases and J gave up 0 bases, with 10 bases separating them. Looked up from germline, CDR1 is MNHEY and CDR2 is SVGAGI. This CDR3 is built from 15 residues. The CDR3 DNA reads TGTGCCAGCAGTTTACACCCGAATAGCAATCAGCCCCAGCATTTT. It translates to CASSLHPNSNQPQHF.

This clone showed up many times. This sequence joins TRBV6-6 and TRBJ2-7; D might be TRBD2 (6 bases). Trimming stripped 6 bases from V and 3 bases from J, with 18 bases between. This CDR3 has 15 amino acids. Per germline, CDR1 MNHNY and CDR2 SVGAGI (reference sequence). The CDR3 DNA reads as TGTGCCAGCAGCCCCCGGGACGTTAGCGGCTACGAGCAGTACTTC. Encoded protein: CASSPRDVSGYEQYF.

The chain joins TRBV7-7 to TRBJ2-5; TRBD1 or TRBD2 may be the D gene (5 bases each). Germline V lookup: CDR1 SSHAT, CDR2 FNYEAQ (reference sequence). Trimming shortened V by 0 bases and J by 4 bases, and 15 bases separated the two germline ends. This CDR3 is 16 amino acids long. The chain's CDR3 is CASSLAAGTSLETQYF. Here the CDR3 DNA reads TGTGCCAGCAGCTTAGCGGCCGGGACCAGTCTAGAGACCCAGTACTTC. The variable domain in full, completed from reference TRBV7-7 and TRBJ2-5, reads GAGVSQSPRYKVTKRGQDVTLRCDPISSHATLYWYQQALGQGPEFLTYFNYEAQPDKSGLPSDRFSAERPEGSISTLTIQRTEQRDSAMYRCASSLAAGTSLETQYFGPGTRLLVL.

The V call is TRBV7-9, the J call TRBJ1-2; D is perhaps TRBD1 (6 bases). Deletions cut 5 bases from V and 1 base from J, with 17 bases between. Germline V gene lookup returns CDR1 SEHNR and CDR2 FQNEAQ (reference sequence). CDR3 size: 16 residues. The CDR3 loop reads CASSPDGRTDNYGYTF. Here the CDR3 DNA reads TGTGCCAGCAGCCCCGACGGTAGGACAGATAACTATGGCTACACCTTC.

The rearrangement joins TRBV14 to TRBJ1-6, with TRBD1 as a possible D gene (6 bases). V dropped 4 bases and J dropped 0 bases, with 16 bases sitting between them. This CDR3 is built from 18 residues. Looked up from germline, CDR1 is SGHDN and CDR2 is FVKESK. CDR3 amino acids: CASSRYDRRSSYNSPLHF. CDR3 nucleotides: TGTGCCAGCAGCCGTTACGACAGGCGCAGCTCCTATAATTCACCCCTCCACTTT. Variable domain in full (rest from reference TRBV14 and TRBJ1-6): EAGVTQFPSHSVIEKGQTVTLRCDPISGHDNLYWYRRVMGKEIKFLLHFVKESKQDESGMPNNRFLAERTGGTYSTLKVQPAELEDSGVYFCASSRYDRRSSYNSPLHFGNGTRLTVT.

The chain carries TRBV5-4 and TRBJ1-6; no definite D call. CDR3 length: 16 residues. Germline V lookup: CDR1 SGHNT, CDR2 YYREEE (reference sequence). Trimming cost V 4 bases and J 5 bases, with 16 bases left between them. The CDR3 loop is CASSLPGVFDNSPLHF. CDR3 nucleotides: TGTGCCAGCAGCCTACCAGGCGTATTCGATAATTCACCCCTCCACTTT.

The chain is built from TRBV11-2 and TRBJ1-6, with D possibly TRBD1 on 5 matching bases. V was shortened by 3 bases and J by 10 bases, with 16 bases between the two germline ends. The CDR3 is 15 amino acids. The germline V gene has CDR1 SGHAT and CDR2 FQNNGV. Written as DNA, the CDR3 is TGTGCCAGCAGCTTGCCCGGGGCCAAGGAATCACCCCTCCACTTT. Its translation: CASSLPGAKESPLHF.

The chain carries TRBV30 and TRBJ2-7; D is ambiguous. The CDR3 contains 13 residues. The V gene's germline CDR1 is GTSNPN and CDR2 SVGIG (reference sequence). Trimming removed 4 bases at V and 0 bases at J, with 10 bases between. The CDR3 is CAWTRPSSYEQYF. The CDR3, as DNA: TGTGCCTGGACCAGACCGAGCTCCTACGAGCAGTACTTC.

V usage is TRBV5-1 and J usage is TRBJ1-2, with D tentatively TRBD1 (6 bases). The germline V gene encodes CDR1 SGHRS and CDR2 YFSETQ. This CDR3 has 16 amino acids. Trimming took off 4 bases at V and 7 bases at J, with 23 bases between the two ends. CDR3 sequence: CASSLQGGETRSGYTF. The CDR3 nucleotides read TGCGCCAGCAGCCTACAGGGTGGGGAAACTCGGAGTGGCTACACCTTC.

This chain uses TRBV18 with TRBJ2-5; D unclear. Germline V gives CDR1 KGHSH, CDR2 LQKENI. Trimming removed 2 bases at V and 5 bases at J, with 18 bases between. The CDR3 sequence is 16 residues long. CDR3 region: CASSPSSPKVGETQYF. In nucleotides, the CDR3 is TGTGCCAGCTCACCATCCTCACCTAAGGTGGGGGAGACCCAGTACTTC.

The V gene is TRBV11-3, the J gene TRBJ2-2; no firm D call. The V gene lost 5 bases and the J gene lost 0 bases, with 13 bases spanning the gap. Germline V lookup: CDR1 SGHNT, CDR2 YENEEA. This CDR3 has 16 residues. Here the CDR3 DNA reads TGTGCCAGCAGCCCTTGGCTGGGCGCGAACACCGGGGAGCTGTTTTTT. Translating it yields CASSPWLGANTGELFF.

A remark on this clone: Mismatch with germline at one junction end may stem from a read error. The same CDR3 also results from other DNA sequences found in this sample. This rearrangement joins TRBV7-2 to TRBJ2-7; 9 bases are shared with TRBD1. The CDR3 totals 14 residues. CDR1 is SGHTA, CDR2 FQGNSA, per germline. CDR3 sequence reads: CASSFDRGSYEQYF. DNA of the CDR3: TGTGCCAGCAGTTTTGACAGGGGGTCCTACGAACAGTACTTC.

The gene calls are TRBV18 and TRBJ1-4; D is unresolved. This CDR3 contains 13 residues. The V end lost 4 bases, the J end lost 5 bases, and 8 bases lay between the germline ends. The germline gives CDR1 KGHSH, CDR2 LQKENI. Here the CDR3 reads CASSQGLNEKLFF. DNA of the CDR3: TGTGCCAGCTCACAGGGCCTCAATGAAAAACTGTTTTTT.

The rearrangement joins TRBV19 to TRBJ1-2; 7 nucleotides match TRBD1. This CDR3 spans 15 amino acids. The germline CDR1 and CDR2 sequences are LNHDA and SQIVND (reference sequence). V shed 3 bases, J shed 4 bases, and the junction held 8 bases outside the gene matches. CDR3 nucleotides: TGTGCCAGTAGTATCGGGACAGTGGATGGCTATGGCTACACCTTC. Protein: CASSIGTVDGYGYTF. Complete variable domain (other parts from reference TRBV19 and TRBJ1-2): DGGITQSPKYLFRKEGQNVTLSCEQNLNHDAMYWYRQDPGQGLRLIYYSQIVNDFQKGDIAEGYSVSREKKESFPLTVTSAQKNPTAFYLCASSIGTVDGYGYTFGSGTRLTVV.

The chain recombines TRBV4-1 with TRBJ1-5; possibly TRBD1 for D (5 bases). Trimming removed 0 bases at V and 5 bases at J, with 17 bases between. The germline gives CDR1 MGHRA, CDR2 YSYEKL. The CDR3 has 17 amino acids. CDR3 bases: TGCGCCAGCAGCCAAGATGTACGGGGGGGGTGGGATCAGCCCCAGCATTTT. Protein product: CASSQDVRGGWDQPQHF.

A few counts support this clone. The CDR3 coding sequence is TGTGCCAGCAGTCAGTCCAGCAACGGCAATGAGCAGTTCTTC. Translation gives CASSQSSNGNEQFF. The chain links TRBV4-2 to TRBJ2-1; D is undetermined. Per germline, CDR1 LGHNA and CDR2 YNFKEQ. The CDR3 has 14 residues. Trimming pared 6 bases from V and 6 bases from J, leaving 15 bases between.

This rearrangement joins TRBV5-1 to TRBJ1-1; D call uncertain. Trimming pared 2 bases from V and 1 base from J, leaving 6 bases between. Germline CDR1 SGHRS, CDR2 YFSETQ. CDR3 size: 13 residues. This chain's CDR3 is CASSLGPNTEAFF. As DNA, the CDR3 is TGCGCCAGCAGCTTAGGGCCGAACACTGAAGCTTTCTTT.

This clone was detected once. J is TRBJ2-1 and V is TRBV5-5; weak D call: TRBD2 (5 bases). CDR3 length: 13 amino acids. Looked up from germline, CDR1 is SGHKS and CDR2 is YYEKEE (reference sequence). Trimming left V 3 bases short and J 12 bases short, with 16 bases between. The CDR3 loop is CASSWAAGEGQFF. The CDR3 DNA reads TGTGCCAGCAGCTGGGCGGCAGGTGAGGGGCAGTTCTTC. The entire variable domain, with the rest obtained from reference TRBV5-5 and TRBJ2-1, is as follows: DAGVTQSPTHLIKTRGQQVTLRCSPISGHKSVSWYQQVLGQGPQFIFQYYEKEERGRGNFPDRFSARQFPNYSSELNVNALLLGDSALYLCASSWAAGEGQFFGPGTRLTVL.

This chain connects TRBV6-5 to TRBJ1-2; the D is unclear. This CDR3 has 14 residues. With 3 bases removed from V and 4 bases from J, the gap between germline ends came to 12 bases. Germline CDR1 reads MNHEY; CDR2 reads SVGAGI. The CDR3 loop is CASSYGPTAYGYTF. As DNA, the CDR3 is TGTGCCAGCAGTTATGGGCCGACGGCCTATGGCTACACCTTC.

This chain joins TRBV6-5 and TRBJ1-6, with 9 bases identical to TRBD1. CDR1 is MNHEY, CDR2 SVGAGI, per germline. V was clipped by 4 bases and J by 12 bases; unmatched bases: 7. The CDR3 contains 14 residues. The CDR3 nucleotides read TGTGCCAGCAGTTCCTCCGGGACAGGGTTACCCCTCCACTTT. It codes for CASSSSGTGLPLHF.